The 10 T cell receptor beta chains listed next were all sequenced from one sample in a study of cytomegalovirus exposure and HLA in healthy donors. The PCR used 60 Vbeta and 13 Jbeta primers. Here immunoSEQ multiplex PCR was the method, and the copy in TCRdb shows in-frame clones only, minus some. The sample has over 200,000 clones, 70% to 90% seen once; the top ten hold roughly 1.3%. Sequencing input: PBMCs. The receptors stem from a human donor in good health.

The chain has TRBV10-3 and TRBJ1-3; 7 bases line up with TRBD1. The CDR3 has 15 residues. Germline CDR1 reads ENHRY; CDR2 reads SYGVKD. J was trimmed by 0 bases and V by 8 bases; bases with no gene match: 7. CDR3 coding DNA: TGTGCCATCGGGATGGGACAGAGCTCTGGAAACACCATATATTTT. This gives the protein CAIGMGQSSGNTIYF.

The chain recombines TRBV19 with TRBJ2-7; 14 bases match TRBD2. V shed 6 bases, J shed 6 bases, and the junction held 4 bases outside the gene matches. CDR1 and CDR2 from the germline V gene are LNHDA and SQIVND (reference sequence). The CDR3 is 14 residues long. CDR3 protein: CASRGTSGSREQYF. The DNA of the CDR3 is TGTGCCAGTAGAGGGACTAGCGGGAGTCGCGAGCAGTACTTC.

V and J are TRBV9 and TRBJ2-2; D is uncertain. The germline V gene encodes CDR1 SGDLS and CDR2 YYNGEE. The CDR3 is made up of 12 amino acids. V lost 2 bases to trimming and J lost 7 bases, with 6 bases between them. CDR3 DNA sequence: TGTGCCAGCAGCGTTTCTATCGGGGAGCTGTTTTTT. It translates to CASSVSIGELFF.

The chain has TRBV7-9 and TRBJ2-3; D remains ambiguous. The CDR3 runs 11 residues. V dropped 5 bases and J dropped 6 bases, with 6 bases sitting between them. Germline V lookup: CDR1 SEHNR, CDR2 FQNEAQ (reference sequence). Written as DNA, the CDR3 is TGTGCCAGCAGCGGCTCCGATACGCAGTATTTT. As protein: CASSGSDTQYF.

On this clone: The junction does not match germline at one end; this may be a read error. The chain uses TRBV7-9 and TRBJ2-1; D remains ambiguous. Looked up from germline, CDR1 is SEHNR and CDR2 is FQNEAQ (reference sequence). This CDR3 region has 12 residues. The DNA of the CDR3 is TGTTCCAGCAGCTTAGCCCTGAATGAGCAGTTCTTC. As protein: CSSSLALNEQFF.

This chain uses TRBV27 with TRBJ1-5; 7 nucleotides agree with TRBD1. This CDR3 comprises 16 residues. Germline trimming cut 5 bases from V and 3 bases from J; bases unmatched to any gene: 10. Looked up from germline, CDR1 is MNHEY and CDR2 is SMNVEV (reference sequence). The chain's CDR3 is CASSAIYRGNNQPQHF. The CDR3 nucleotides are TGTGCCAGCAGTGCGATTTACAGGGGCAACAATCAGCCCCAGCATTTT.

V and J are TRBV7-8 and TRBJ2-7; D might be TRBD2 (6 bases). This CDR3 spans 16 amino acids. Deletions cut 1 base from V and 1 base from J, with 14 bases between. The germline CDR1 and CDR2 sequences are SGHVS and FQNEAQ. CDR3 nucleotides: TGTGCCAGCAGCTTAGGAGGAGGGAGTGAATCCTACGAGCAGTACTTC. Residues: CASSLGGGSESYEQYF.

Worth noting for this clone: At one end, the junction sequence differs from germline, possibly due to a read error. The rearrangement uses TRBV7-9 and TRBJ2-5, with 10 bases identical to TRBD1. This CDR3 has 16 amino acids. Germline loops: CDR1 SEHNR, CDR2 FQNEAQ (reference sequence). CDR3 sequence reads: CSSSWGDRGFQETQYF. The DNA of the CDR3 is TGTTCCAGCAGCTGGGGGGACAGGGGATTCCAAGAGACCCAGTACTTC.

J is TRBJ1-2 and V is TRBV6-5; no clear D gene. Trimming shortened V by 0 bases and J by 5 bases, and 10 bases separated the two germline ends. Looked up from germline, CDR1 is MNHEY and CDR2 is SVGAGI. This CDR3 has 14 amino acids. This CDR3 reads CASSYSPGGYGYTF. CDR3 nucleotide sequence: TGTGCCAGCAGTTACTCTCCAGGAGGGTATGGCTACACCTTC.

The chain combines TRBV9 with TRBJ2-1; 10 positions agree with TRBD2. The junction had 6 bases not matched to a gene; V was cut back by 0 bases and J by 6 bases. The CDR3 spans 16 residues. Germline assignment: CDR1 SGDLS and CDR2 YYNGEE. This chain's CDR3 is CASSVGVAGGPNEQFF. DNA for the CDR3: TGTGCCAGCAGCGTAGGAGTAGCGGGAGGCCCCAATGAGCAGTTCTTC.